These T cell receptor beta chains were read from a single sample in a study of beta chain features in type 1 diabetes. Assay used: immunoSEQ multiplex PCR; TCRdb lists only in-frame clones, some missing. The sample records hundreds of thousands of clones, about an eighth being singletons. The source material was naive CD4+ T cells from blood. The receptor source for this set is a man younger than 35 with type 1 diabetes. The CDR3 runs from the conserved cysteine through the conserved F or W. A D gene is named only where the DNA matches it firmly. Where a row states a size, it is once, few, many or the class of an expanded clone; other rows omit it.

cdr3_aa cdr3_nt j_call v_call d_call clone_size
CASRDREDGELFF TGTGCCAGCAGGGACAGGGAGGACGGGGAGCTGTTTTTT TRBJ2-2 TRBV2 TRBD1 few
CAWSAARGSYNSPLHF TGTGCCTGGAGTGCCGCGAGGGGCTCCTATAATTCACCCCTCCACTTT TRBJ1-6 TRBV30 . .
CASSFTGGPDTQYF TGTGCCAGCAGCTTTACGGGGGGCCCAGATACGCAGTATTTT TRBJ2-3 TRBV7-2 . .
CASSESALTGRYGYTF TGTGCCAGCAGTGAATCGGCATTGACGGGGAGGTATGGCTACACCTTC TRBJ1-2 TRBV25-1 . .
CASSLASQYEQYF TGTGCCAGCAGCTTAGCGAGTCAATACGAGCAGTACTTC TRBJ2-7 TRBV7-9 . .
CASKTGTTNEKLFF TGTGCCAGCAAAACAGGAACAACTAATGAAAAACTGTTTTTT TRBJ1-4 TRBV2 . .
CASSPRQGGYEQYF TGTGCCAGCAGCCCAAGACAGGGAGGTTACGAGCAGTACTTC TRBJ2-7 TRBV7-6 . .
CAISELGGSENSPLHF TGTGCCATCAGTGAGCTAGGGGGCTCAGAGAATTCACCCCTCCACTTT TRBJ1-6 TRBV10-3 TRBD1 once
CASRAQGLNYGYTF TGTGCCAGCAGGGCCCAGGGTTTGAATTATGGCTACACCTTC TRBJ1-2 TRBV28 . few
CATNPGATNEKLFF TGTGCCACCAACCCCGGTGCAACTAATGAAAAACTGTTTTTT TRBJ1-4 TRBV28 . few
CASSPDTGRAFF TGTGCCAGCAGCCCGGACACAGGAAGAGCTTTCTTT TRBJ1-1 TRBV9 . few
CAFTRTGGLETQYF TGTGCCTTTACCCGGACAGGGGGCTTAGAGACCCAGTACTTC TRBJ2-5 TRBV30 TRBD1 few
CASSPGSEGLYNEQFF TGCGCCAGCAGCCCGGGATCGGAGGGGCTCTACAATGAGCAGTTCTTC TRBJ2-1 TRBV5-1 . few
CASSQSRTNTEAFF TGCGCCAGCAGTCAATCTAGGACGAACACTGAAGCTTTCTTT TRBJ1-1 TRBV23-1 . few
CASSVGGADHEETQYF TGTGCCAGCAGCGTAGGAGGGGCCGACCATGAAGAGACCCAGTACTTC TRBJ2-5 TRBV9 . .
CASSLEGPGGYGYTF TGCGCCAGCAGCTTGGAGGGGCCAGGCGGCTATGGCTACACCTTC TRBJ1-2 TRBV5-1 . few
CASPRGPEAFF TGTGCCAGCCCACGGGGTCCTGAAGCTTTCTTT TRBJ1-1 TRBV7-2 . few
CAWSGTGGTGELFF TGTGCCTGGTCCGGGACAGGGGGGACCGGGGAGCTGTTTTTT TRBJ2-2 TRBV30 TRBD1 few
CAWNGGPSTDTQYF TGTGCCTGGAACGGGGGGCCTAGCACAGATACGCAGTATTTT TRBJ2-3 TRBV30 . .
CARDPQEASYEQYF TGTGCCAGAGATCCACAGGAGGCCTCCTACGAGCAGTACTTC TRBJ2-7 TRBV19 . few
CASSPDSQETQYF TGTGCCAGCTCCCCGGACAGCCAAGAGACCCAGTACTTC TRBJ2-5 TRBV18 . few
CASSVDGKRTDTQYF TGTGCCAGCAGCGTAGATGGGAAGCGCACAGATACGCAGTATTTT TRBJ2-3 TRBV9 . few
CASSWGQGLYEQYF TGTGCCAGCAGCTGGGGACAGGGTCTCTACGAGCAGTACTTC TRBJ2-7 TRBV7-9 TRBD1 .
CASRTTGFLGEQYF TGTGCCAGCAGAACGACAGGCTTCTTGGGGGAGCAGTACTTC TRBJ2-7 TRBV28 . few
CAYTGENIQYF TGTGCCTACACAGGGGAAAACATTCAGTACTTC TRBJ2-4 TRBV30 TRBD1 .
CASSAQGDPRYEQYF TGTGCCAGCAGTGCTCAGGGGGACCCCCGGTACGAGCAGTACTTC TRBJ2-7 TRBV27 TRBD1 .
CASSGLAGNEQFF TGCGCCAGCAGTGGCCTAGCGGGGAATGAGCAGTTCTTC TRBJ2-1 TRBV10-1 TRBD2 .
CSVRGATYNEQFF TGCAGCGTTCGAGGGGCCACCTACAATGAGCAGTTCTTC TRBJ2-1 TRBV29-1 . few
CASSLWGTGLSYEQYF TGTGCCAGCAGTTTATGGGGGACAGGCCTCTCCTACGAGCAGTACTTC TRBJ2-7 TRBV28 TRBD1 once
CASSQQGIYGYTF TGTGCCAGCAGCCAACAAGGAATTTATGGCTACACCTTC TRBJ1-2 TRBV14 . .
CASSPGPGTPYNEQFF TGTGCCAGCAGCCCCGGTCCAGGGACCCCCTACAATGAGCAGTTCTTC TRBJ2-1 TRBV5-6 . few
CASSAQISGNTIYF TGTGCCAGCAGCGCACAGATCTCTGGAAACACCATATATTTT TRBJ1-3 TRBV9 . .
CAWSVDFPSPLHF TGTGCCTGGAGTGTAGACTTCCCTTCACCCCTCCACTTT TRBJ1-6 TRBV30 . .
CSLRGATQYF TGCAGTTTGAGGGGCGCTACGCAGTATTTT TRBJ2-3 TRBV20-1 . .
CASQAGTPAYEQYF TGTGCCAGTCAAGCCGGGACTCCCGCCTACGAGCAGTACTTC TRBJ2-7 TRBV25-1 . few
CASSSPGQASYEQYF TGTGCCAGCAGTTCCCCGGGACAGGCCTCCTACGAGCAGTACTTC TRBJ2-7 TRBV28 TRBD1 few
CASSQEGITNEKLFF TGTGCCAGCAGCCAGGAGGGGATAACTAATGAAAAACTGTTTTTT TRBJ1-4 TRBV5-4 . .
CASSLFVPTEAFF TGTGCCAGCAGCTTATTTGTGCCCACTGAAGCTTTCTTT TRBJ1-1 TRBV7-2 . .
CATRRATSGGYEQYF TGTGCCACCCGACGTGCTACTAGCGGGGGCTACGAGCAGTACTTC TRBJ2-7 TRBV15 TRBD2 few
CAWRWRNTEAFF TGTGCCTGGAGATGGAGGAACACTGAAGCTTTCTTT TRBJ1-1 TRBV30 . few
CRPTGITEAFF TGCAGACCGACAGGGATTACTGAAGCTTTCTTT TRBJ1-1 TRBV20-1 TRBD1 .
CASSSPGGLEQFF TGTGCCAGCAGCTCGCCCGGGGGACTTGAGCAGTTCTTC TRBJ2-1 TRBV7-9 . .
CASSDYDRSSNEKLFF TGTGCCAGCAGTGACTATGACAGGTCATCTAATGAAAAACTGTTTTTT TRBJ1-4 TRBV2 . .
CAWSVHERGSPLHF TGTGCCTGGAGTGTACACGAACGAGGTTCACCCCTCCACTTT TRBJ1-6 TRBV30 . .
CASSLSQGRQETQYF TGTGCCAGCAGCTTGTCTCAGGGACGACAAGAGACCCAGTACTTC TRBJ2-5 TRBV7-2 . .
CAISVPGTDTQYF TGTGCCATCAGCGTACCTGGCACAGATACGCAGTATTTT TRBJ2-3 TRBV10-3 . few
CAWGGPGQGNQPQHF TGTGCCTGGGGCGGGCCCGGGCAGGGCAATCAGCCCCAGCATTTT TRBJ1-5 TRBV30 . .
CASNEGDNQETQYF TGTGCCAGCAACGAGGGGGACAACCAAGAGACCCAGTACTTC TRBJ2-5 TRBV2 . .
CASSHDRRDREGDTQYF TGTGCCAGCAGCCACGATAGGAGGGACAGGGAAGGAGATACGCAGTATTTT TRBJ2-3 TRBV6-7 TRBD1 once
CASSLVGTTGELFF TGCGCCAGCAGCTTGGTGGGGACCACCGGGGAGCTGTTTTTT TRBJ2-2 TRBV5-1 . few
CASSPRTGVGTDTQYF TGTGCCAGCTCACCCCGGACAGGGGTCGGCACAGATACGCAGTATTTT TRBJ2-3 TRBV18 TRBD1 few
CASSLFGEVTGELFF TGTGCCAGCAGCTTATTTGGGGAGGTCACCGGGGAGCTGTTTTTT TRBJ2-2 TRBV11-2 . few
CAYTGTGGLEQYF TGTGCCTACACCGGGACAGGGGGTCTCGAGCAGTACTTC TRBJ2-7 TRBV30 TRBD1 few
CAWSGDRGTDTQYF TGTGCCTGGAGTGGGGACAGGGGAACAGATACGCAGTATTTT TRBJ2-3 TRBV30 TRBD1 few